This T cell receptor beta chain was sequenced in a study of human T cells and chemical hapten exposure (dated by TCRdb to the early 2020s). Some background on the complete study: For sensitization, 2% DPC in acetone was applied to a roughly 2 cm by roughly 2 cm area of upper inner arm skin. Patch testing on the upper back used Finn chambers containing 0.01% DPC, with scoring done after 6 days according to International Contact Dermatitis Research Group standards. Blood was sampled from patients pre-sensitization (week 0) and at 2, 6 and about 24 weeks after DPC sensitization. The patient cohort, mostly female, included alopecia areata with under or over 50% scalp involvement, alopecia totalis and alopecia universalis. Peripheral blood TCR repertoire changes were tracked in vivo in alopecia patients during primary and secondary sensitization to the hapten diphenylcyclopropenone (DPC). Twenty-nine alopecia patients provided blood for TCR sequencing at one to four time points (pre-sensitization, 2, 6 and 24 weeks). Libraries were pooled for sequencing, and per-sample TCR yields varied mainly because of small differences in library volumes within the pool. Throughout the study period of around 25 weeks, patients also received therapeutic DPC doses to the scalp every week. General conclusions and limits of the study: DPC sensitization did not change the number of TCRs with a frequency above 1 in 1000, and there was no evidence of changes in global repertoire structure. After repeated subsampling, the strength of the expansion versus patch-test correlation and the threshold at which it became significant changed. Compared with pre-sensitization or healthy control sets, expanded TCRs formed significantly more large CDR3 similarity clusters, which is consistent with antigen-driven responses. A positive correlation was found between the number of PT1 expanded TCRs and patch test score, with significance reached at thresholds 8, 16 and 32 but not 4. Because every patient had alopecia, a presumed autoimmune disease, the patients' immune response might differ from that of healthy individuals.

The receptor library was made with RACE. This sample was sequenced with a NextSeq 500. During library preparation, unique molecular identifiers were attached to individual cDNA molecules so that TCRs could be counted quantitatively and reproducibly. For every blood RNA sample, sequencing covered both the TCR alpha and TCR beta chains. Per the original workflow: The median number of TCRs per sample was roughly 100,000, ranging from roughly 23,224 to 690,600. V, J and CDR3 annotation of the TCR reads was performed with the Decombinator software suite. For the PS versus PT1 abundance plots, all samples were subsampled to the same number of TCRs (28,000). TCRs were defined as expanded if absent before sensitization and observed at least eight times at the 2-week time point. TCRdb's own reprocessing of the public reads used fastp at Q25 and MiXCR and kept productive beta chains. Rows matching on CDR3 protein sequence are summarized as one entry with the most common DNA and genes. These V and J calls originate from TCRdb's pipeline instead of the authors' own analysis. The sample table contains about 80,000 distinct CDR3 sequences; only one count was recorded for 14% of them. The ten largest clones capture 4.6% of the sample.

This specimen's time point label, interpreted: pre-sensitization, week 0. The sample's treatment or condition label, in plain terms: therapeutic diphenylcyclopropenone sensitization with weekly scalp DPC. At each patch-test visit, blood was drawn before the patch test was applied. Patients were eligible if aged 18 to 70, diagnosed with alopecia and judged suitable for DPC therapy, and pregnant patients were excluded. Total RNA was isolated from unfractionated whole blood collected in Tempus Blood RNA tubes. CDR1 and CDR2 are drawn from the germline V gene (reference sequence): SEHNR, FQNEAQ. Between the V and J ends, shortened by 1 base and 1 base respectively, the junction contains 14 bases. The CDR3 starts with the cysteine, ends with the phenylalanine, and has 17 residues. The entry retains the CDR3 DNA only, 51 bases that are in frame from base 1. This clonotype was seen a few times. What this receptor recognizes is not known. Base qualities are not recorded, but no much larger clone differs from it by a single base.

The receptor chain draws on TRBV7-9 and TRBJ1-5; TRBD1 is possibly the D segment (6 matching bases). The TCR originated in a woman aged 45 to 65 with alopecia areata. Some clones in this sample may be carry-over from other donors' samples. The specimen was whole blood, collected in connection with sensitization to the hapten diphenylcyclopropenone (DPC). DNA sequence: TGTGCCAGCAGCTTAGGCAGGGGAGATGTAAGCAATCAGCCCCAGCATTTT. This sequence encodes CASSLGRGDVSNQPQHF.